The 4 T cell receptor beta chains in this list originate from one sample, sequenced in a study of CD4 and CD8 cells across lung adenocarcinoma regions. TCRdb re-called the PCR reads through MiXCR, storing one row per CDR3 protein. Among 9,000 or so distinct CDR3 sequences, 50% were seen once, and the ten largest hold about 45%. Source material: CD8+ T cells from the margin of a lung tumor. The receptor source for this set is a female donor with lung adenocarcinoma. The CD4 and CD8 labels of this study may be unreliable.

V gene TRBV6-5 combines with J gene TRBJ1-3; D uncertain. CDR1 MNHEY and CDR2 SVGAGI come from the germline V gene. The germline V and J ends were trimmed by 2 bases and 14 bases, with 16 bases remaining between them. The CDR3 has 13 amino acids. CDR3 bases: TGTGCCAGCAGTTACGCGAAAGGGCTCCCTGTATATTTT. This codes for CASSYAKGLPVYF.

In DNA form, the CDR3 reads TGTGCCATCACCGCAGGGCAGAGCCAGCCCCAGCATTTT. Translated: CAITAGQSQPQHF. The V gene is TRBV10-3, the J gene TRBJ1-5; D might be TRBD1 (5 bases). Germline loops: CDR1 ENHRY, CDR2 SYGVKD. V dropped 7 bases and J dropped 7 bases, with 14 bases sitting between them. CDR3 size: 13 residues.

J is TRBJ2-1 and V is TRBV7-8; D gene unclear. Germline-derived CDR1 and CDR2 are SGHVS and FQNEAQ. CDR3 size: 13 residues. Trimming stripped 5 bases from V and 5 bases from J, with 10 bases between. DNA of the CDR3: TGTGCCAGCAGCCCCAGCGTTAACAATGAGCAGTTCTTC. It is translated as CASSPSVNNEQFF.

The rearrangement links TRBV18 to TRBJ2-4; D is ambiguous. The germline V gene encodes CDR1 KGHSH and CDR2 LQKENI. This CDR3 is 15 amino acids long. Trimming took 1 base from V and 0 from J, leaving 7 bases between them. The DNA of the CDR3 is TGTGCCAGCTCACCACTAGAAGGAGCCAAAAACATTCAGTACTTC. It specifies CASSPLEGAKNIQYF. The complete variable domain, with remaining parts taken from reference TRBV18 and TRBJ2-4, reads NAGVMQNPRHLVRRRGQEARLRCSPMKGHSHVYWYRQLPEEGLKFMVYLQKENIIDESGMPKERFSAEFPKEGPSILRIQQVVRGDSAAYFCASSPLEGAKNIQYFGAGTRLSVL.